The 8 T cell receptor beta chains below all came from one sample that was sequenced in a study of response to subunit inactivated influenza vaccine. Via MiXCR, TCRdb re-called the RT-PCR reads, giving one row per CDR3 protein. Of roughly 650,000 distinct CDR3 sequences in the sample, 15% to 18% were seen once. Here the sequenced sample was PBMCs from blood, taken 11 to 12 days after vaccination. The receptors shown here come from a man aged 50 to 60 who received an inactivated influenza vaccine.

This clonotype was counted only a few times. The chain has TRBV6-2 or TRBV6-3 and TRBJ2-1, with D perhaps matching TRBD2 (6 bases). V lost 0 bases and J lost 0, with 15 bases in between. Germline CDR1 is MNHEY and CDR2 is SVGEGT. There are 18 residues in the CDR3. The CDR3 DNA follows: TGTGCCAGCAGTTACTCGCCCCTAGCGCCAAGCTCCTACAATGAGCAGTTCTTC. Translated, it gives CASSYSPLAPSSYNEQFF.

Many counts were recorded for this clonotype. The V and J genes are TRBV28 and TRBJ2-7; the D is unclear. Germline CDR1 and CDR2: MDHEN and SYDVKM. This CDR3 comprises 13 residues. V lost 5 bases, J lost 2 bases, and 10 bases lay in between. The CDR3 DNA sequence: TGTGCCAGCAGTCTCCGGGCCCCCTACGAGCAGTACTTC. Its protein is CASSLRAPYEQYF.

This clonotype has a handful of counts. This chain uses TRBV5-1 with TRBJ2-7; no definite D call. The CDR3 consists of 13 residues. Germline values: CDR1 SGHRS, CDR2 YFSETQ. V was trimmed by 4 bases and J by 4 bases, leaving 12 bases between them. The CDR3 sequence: CASSPTLSYEQYF. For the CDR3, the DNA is TGCGCCAGCAGCCCAACTTTGTCATACGAGCAGTACTTC.

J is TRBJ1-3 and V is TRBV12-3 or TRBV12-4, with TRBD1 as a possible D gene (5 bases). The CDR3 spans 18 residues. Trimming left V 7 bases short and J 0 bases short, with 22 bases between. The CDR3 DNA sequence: TGTGCCAGCAATCCCTCGGGCCGGGGACGGTACTCTGGAAACACCATATATTTT. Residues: CASNPSGRGRYSGNTIYF.

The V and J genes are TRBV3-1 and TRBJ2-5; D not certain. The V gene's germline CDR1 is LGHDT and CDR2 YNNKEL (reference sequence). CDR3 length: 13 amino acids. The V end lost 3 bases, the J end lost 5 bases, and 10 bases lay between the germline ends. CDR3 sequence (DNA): TGTGCCAGCAGCCAGACCCCACGTGAGACCCAGTACTTC. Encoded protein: CASSQTPRETQYF.

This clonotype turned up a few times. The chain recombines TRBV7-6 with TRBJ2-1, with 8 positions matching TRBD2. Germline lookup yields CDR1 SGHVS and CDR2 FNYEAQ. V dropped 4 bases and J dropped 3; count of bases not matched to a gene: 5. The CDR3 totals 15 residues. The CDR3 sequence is CASSSLAGLYNEQFF. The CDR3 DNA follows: TGTGCCAGCAGCTCCTTAGCGGGGCTCTACAATGAGCAGTTCTTC.

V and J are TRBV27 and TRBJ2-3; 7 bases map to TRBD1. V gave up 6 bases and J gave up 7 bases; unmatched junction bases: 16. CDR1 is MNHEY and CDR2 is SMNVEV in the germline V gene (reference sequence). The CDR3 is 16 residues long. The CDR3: CASSSPTGRAHNTQYF. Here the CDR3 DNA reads TGTGCCAGCAGCTCCCCGACAGGGCGTGCTCACAATACGCAGTATTTT.

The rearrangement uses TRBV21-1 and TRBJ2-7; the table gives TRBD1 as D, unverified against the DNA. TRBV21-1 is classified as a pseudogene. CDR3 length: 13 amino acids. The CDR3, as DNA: TGTGCCAGCAGCGAACATCTGGGGGGGGAGCAGTACTTC. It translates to CASSEHLGGEQYF.